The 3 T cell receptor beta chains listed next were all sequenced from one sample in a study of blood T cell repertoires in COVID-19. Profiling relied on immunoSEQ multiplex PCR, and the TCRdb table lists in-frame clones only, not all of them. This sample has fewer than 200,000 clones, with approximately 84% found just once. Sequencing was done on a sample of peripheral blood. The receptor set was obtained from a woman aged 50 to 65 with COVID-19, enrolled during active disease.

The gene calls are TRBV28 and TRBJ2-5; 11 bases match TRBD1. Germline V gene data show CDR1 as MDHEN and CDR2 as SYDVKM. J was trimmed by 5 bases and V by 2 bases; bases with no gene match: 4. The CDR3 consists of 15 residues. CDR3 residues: CASSLRTGGYETQYF. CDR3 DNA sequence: TGTGCCAGCAGTTTAAGGACAGGGGGCTATGAGACCCAGTACTTC.

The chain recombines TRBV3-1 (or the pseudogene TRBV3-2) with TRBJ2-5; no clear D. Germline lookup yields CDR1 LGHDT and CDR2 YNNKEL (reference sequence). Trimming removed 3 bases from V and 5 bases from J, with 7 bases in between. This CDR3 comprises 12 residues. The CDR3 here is CASSQVRETQYF. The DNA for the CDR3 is TGTGCCAGCAGCCAGGTGCGGGAGACCCAGTACTTC.

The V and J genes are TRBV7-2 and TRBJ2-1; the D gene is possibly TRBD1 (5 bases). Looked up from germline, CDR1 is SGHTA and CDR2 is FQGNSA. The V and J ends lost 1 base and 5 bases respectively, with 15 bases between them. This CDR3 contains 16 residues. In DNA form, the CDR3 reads TGTGCCAGCAGCTTAGATAGACAGTCCCAAAACAATGAGCAGTTCTTC. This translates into CASSLDRQSQNNEQFF.